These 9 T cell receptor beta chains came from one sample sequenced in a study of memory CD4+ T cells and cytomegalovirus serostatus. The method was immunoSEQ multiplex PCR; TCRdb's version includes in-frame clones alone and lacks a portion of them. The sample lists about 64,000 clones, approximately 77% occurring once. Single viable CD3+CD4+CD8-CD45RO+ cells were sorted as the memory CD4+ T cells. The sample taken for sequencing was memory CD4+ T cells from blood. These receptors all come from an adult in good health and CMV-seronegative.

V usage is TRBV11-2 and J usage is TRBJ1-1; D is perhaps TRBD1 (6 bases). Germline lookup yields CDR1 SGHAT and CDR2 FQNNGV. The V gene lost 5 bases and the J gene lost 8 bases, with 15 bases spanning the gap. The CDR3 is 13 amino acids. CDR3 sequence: CASSQDRLREAFF. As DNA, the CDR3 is TGTGCCAGCAGCCAAGACAGGCTGAGGGAAGCTTTCTTT.

DNA for the CDR3: TGTGCCAGCAGCTTCTCCAGGGAACGCGAGCAGTACTTC. This sequence encodes CASSFSREREQYF. The J gene is TRBJ2-7, the V gene TRBV7-8, with a weak D call TRBD1 (5 bases). Germline V gene lookup returns CDR1 SGHVS and CDR2 FQNEAQ. V was pared by 3 bases and J by 6 bases, with 12 bases between. There are 13 residues in the CDR3.

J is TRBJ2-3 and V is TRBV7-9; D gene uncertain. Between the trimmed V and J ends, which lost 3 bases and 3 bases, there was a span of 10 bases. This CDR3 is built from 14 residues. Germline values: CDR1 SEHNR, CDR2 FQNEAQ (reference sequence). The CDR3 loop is CASSFPGVTDTQYF. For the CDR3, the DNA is TGTGCCAGCAGCTTCCCGGGTGTTACAGATACGCAGTATTTT. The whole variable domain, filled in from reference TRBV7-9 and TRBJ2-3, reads DTGVSQNPRHKITKRGQNVTFRCDPISEHNRLYWYRQTLGQGPEFLTYFQNEAQLEKSRLLSDRFSAERPKGSFSTLEIQRTEQGDSAMYLCASSFPGVTDTQYFGPGTRLTVL.

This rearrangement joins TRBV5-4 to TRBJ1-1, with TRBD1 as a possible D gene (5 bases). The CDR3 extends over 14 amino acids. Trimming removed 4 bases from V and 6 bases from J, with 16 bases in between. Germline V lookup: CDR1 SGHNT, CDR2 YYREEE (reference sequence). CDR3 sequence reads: CASSRVLSGPEAFF. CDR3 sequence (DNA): TGTGCCAGCAGCCGTGTTCTTTCGGGACCTGAAGCTTTCTTT.

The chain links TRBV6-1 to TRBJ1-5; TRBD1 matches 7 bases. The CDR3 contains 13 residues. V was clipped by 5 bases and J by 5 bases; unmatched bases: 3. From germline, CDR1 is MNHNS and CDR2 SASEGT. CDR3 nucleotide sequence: TGTGCCAGCAGTCCCGACAGGGATCAGCCCCAGCATTTT. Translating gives CASSPDRDQPQHF.

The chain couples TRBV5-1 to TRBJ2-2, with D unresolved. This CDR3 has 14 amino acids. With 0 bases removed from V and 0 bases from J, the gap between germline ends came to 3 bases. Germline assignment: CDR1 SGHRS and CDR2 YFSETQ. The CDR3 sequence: CASSLDPNTGELFF. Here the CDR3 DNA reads TGCGCCAGCAGCTTGGATCCGAACACCGGGGAGCTGTTTTTT.

The CDR3 region is CASSLGRANEQFF. The CDR3 DNA is TGTGCCAGCAGCTTAGGCAGGGCGAATGAGCAGTTCTTC. The rearrangement joins TRBV11-3 to TRBJ2-1; weak D call: TRBD1 (5 bases). Looked up from germline, CDR1 is SGHNT and CDR2 is YENEEA. This CDR3 contains 13 residues. V was cut by 1 base and J by 7 bases, with 8 bases left in between.

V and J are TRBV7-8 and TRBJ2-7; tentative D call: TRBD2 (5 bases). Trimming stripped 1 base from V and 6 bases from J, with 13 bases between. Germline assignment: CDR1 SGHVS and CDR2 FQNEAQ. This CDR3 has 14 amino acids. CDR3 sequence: CASSLEGRRVEQYF. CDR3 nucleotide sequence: TGTGCCAGCAGCTTAGAAGGGAGAAGGGTCGAGCAGTACTTC.

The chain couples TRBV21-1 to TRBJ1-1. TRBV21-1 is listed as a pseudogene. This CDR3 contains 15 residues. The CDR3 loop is CASSLGGVSNTEAFF. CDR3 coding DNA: TGTGCCAGCAGCCTCGGGGGGGTGTCGAACACTGAAGCTTTCTTT.